In its sample, the clone carrying this T cell receptor (beta chain) was seen many times. The antigen is not known. Unique molecular identifiers featured in how the TCRbeta library was prepared. TCRdb itself ran the PCR reads through MiXCR, one entry per CDR3 protein. The data hold 550,000 to 600,000 distinct CDR3 sequences, with around 23% observed a single time. Germline V gives CDR1 KGHDR, CDR2 SFDVKD. V lost 9 bases to trimming and J lost 5 bases, with 21 bases between them. The CDR3 consists of 15 residues. The record originates from a study of T-cell reconstitution after alpha-beta-depleted transplantation in children. Study outcomes and limitations: The main origin of T-cell counts and diversity one year after transplant was newly produced T cells. After transplant, at about two months, alpha-beta T cells were reportedly derived from several hundred expanded graft clones.

The chain joins TRBV24-1 to TRBJ2-5; perhaps TRBD2 as D (7 bases). The sequencing used PBMCs, mostly from graft donor cells, collected 360 days after TCRalphabeta/CD19-depleted stem cell transplant. This sequence originates from a boy younger than two who had a stem cell transplant for acute myeloid leukemia, so the T cells may come from the graft donor. CDR3: CATSEAGAHRETQYF. The CDR3 DNA follows: TGTGCCACCTCTGAGGCGGGGGCTCATCGGGAGACCCAGTACTTC.